Following are 18 T cell receptor beta chains from one sample sequenced in a study of cytomegalovirus exposure and HLA in healthy donors (TCRdb year 2017). Library method: the immunoSEQ multiplex PCR assay. For the multiplex PCR, a mixture combining 60 forward primers for TCR Vbeta segments and 13 reverse primers for TCR Jbeta segments was used. TCRdb carries this immuneACCESS record with in-frame sequences only. Its versions omit some clonotypes, under half of them owing to an unresolved V gene in the studies checked, with the rest unexplained. For this sample there are about 200,000 clones; about four fifths appear just once. The ten largest clones add up to roughly 1.4% of the sample. The sequencing sample was made of PBMCs. The source of these receptors is a girl aged 10-17 years in good health and CMV-seropositive.

The rearrangement links TRBV11-2 to TRBJ1-2, with 8 bases aligning to TRBD1. V dropped 2 bases and J dropped 7; count of bases not matched to a gene: 9. There are 15 residues in the CDR3. Looked up from germline, CDR1 is SGHAT and CDR2 is FQNNGV. The CDR3 DNA reads TGTGCCAGCAGCTTAACGGCAGGGACAGGTTCTGGCTACACCTTC. This codes for CASSLTAGTGSGYTF.

This clone turned up a few times. V gene TRBV6-5 combines with J gene TRBJ1-1, with 8 bases lining up with TRBD1. The junction had 10 bases not matched to a gene; V was cut back by 6 bases and J by 7 bases. Germline V lookup: CDR1 MNHEY, CDR2 SVGAGI. This CDR3 spans 14 amino acids. CDR3 loop: CASRIGTGSSEAFF. The DNA of the CDR3 is TGTGCCAGCAGGATCGGGACAGGTAGTAGTGAAGCTTTCTTT.

V and J are TRBV5-1 and TRBJ1-3, with 7 bases fitting TRBD1. Germline CDR1 and CDR2: SGHRS and YFSETQ. The CDR3 covers 18 residues. Trimming removed 3 bases from V and 0 bases from J; junction bases left unmatched: 12. The CDR3 region has the DNA TGCGCCAGCAGCTATGGGGACAGCCTTGTCCGCTCTGGAAACACCATATATTTT. Its translation is CASSYGDSLVRSGNTIYF. Based on the CDR3 plus reference TRBV5-1 and TRBJ1-3, the full variable domain is KAGVTQTPRYLIKTRGQQVTLSCSPISGHRSVSWYQQTPGQGLQFLFEYFSETQRNKGNFPGRFSGRQFSNSRSEMNVSTLELGDSALYLCASSYGDSLVRSGNTIYFGEGSWLTVV.

V gene TRBV4-1 combines with J gene TRBJ2-2; 7 bases match TRBD2. CDR1 is MGHRA, CDR2 YSYEKL, per germline. Trimming cost V 3 bases and J 5 bases; bases outside gene matches: 12. The CDR3 is made up of 17 amino acids. The DNA of the CDR3 is TGCGCCAGCAGCCACCAAGGAGCTGCAGCGGGGACCGGGGAGCTGTTTTTT. As protein: CASSHQGAAAGTGELFF.

This clone was seen a handful of times. V is TRBV15 and J is TRBJ2-1, with 7 bases identical to TRBD1. This CDR3 is 15 amino acids long. J was trimmed by 8 bases and V by 0 bases; bases with no gene match: 7. Germline CDR1 is LNHNV and CDR2 is YYDKDF (reference sequence). CDR3 nucleotide sequence: TGTGCCACCAGCAGAGAGGCGACAGGGAGAGATGAGCAGTTCTTC. This gives the protein CATSREATGRDEQFF.

This clone appeared once. Other DNA sequences of this sample code for an identical CDR3. The chain employs TRBV6-6 and TRBJ2-1; maybe TRBD2 (6 bases). The CDR3 sequence is 14 residues long. CDR1 and CDR2 from the germline V gene are MNHNY and SVGAGI (reference sequence). Trimming pared 0 bases from V and 3 bases from J, leaving 6 bases between. The CDR3 here is CASSYSGGYNEQFF. CDR3 coding DNA: TGTGCCAGCAGTTACTCGGGGGGCTACAATGAGCAGTTCTTC.

The rearrangement links TRBV27 to TRBJ1-6; TRBD1 matches at 8 bases. Germline lookup yields CDR1 MNHEY and CDR2 SMNVEV (reference sequence). The CDR3 covers 19 residues. V shed 0 bases and J 0 bases; nucleotides not matched to a gene: 7. CDR3: CASSLSSGGLASYNSPLHF. CDR3 sequence (DNA): TGTGCCAGCAGTTTATCGTCAGGGGGCTTAGCCTCCTATAATTCACCCCTCCACTTT.

In its sample, this clone was seen once. This chain connects TRBV27 to TRBJ2-5; D may be TRBD2 (6 bases). CDR1 MNHEY and CDR2 SMNVEV come from the germline V gene (reference sequence). This CDR3 region has 13 residues. V lost 3 bases to trimming and J lost 5 bases, with 10 bases between them. CDR3 coding DNA: TGTGCCAGCAGTTTGTTGGCGGGGGAGACCCAGTACTTC. Encoded protein: CASSLLAGETQYF.

This chain links TRBV5-6 with TRBJ1-3, with D uncertain. The CDR3 consists of 13 residues. Trimming stripped 1 base from V and 4 bases from J, with 6 bases between. Germline V gives CDR1 SGHDT, CDR2 YYEEEE. The CDR3 DNA is TGTGCCAGCAGCTTGCCGGAGGGAAACACCATATATTTT. Protein product: CASSLPEGNTIYF.

The CDR3 DNA reads TGTGCCAGCAGCCTTAGGGGGGGGGCGGACATTCAGTACTTC. This encodes CASSLRGGADIQYF. The V gene is TRBV7-9, the J gene TRBJ2-4; the D gene is possibly TRBD2 (7 bases). The CDR3 loop spans 14 amino acids. Germline loops: CDR1 SEHNR, CDR2 FQNEAQ (reference sequence). V shed 5 bases and J shed 8 bases, with 16 bases lying between them.

The CDR3 is CASSEGGGQGIYYEQYF. In DNA form, the CDR3 reads TGTGCCAGCAGTGAGGGGGGGGGACAGGGGATTTACTACGAGCAGTACTTC. The chain links TRBV2 to TRBJ2-7; TRBD1 aligns across 10 bases. This CDR3 region has 17 residues. V gave up 3 bases and J gave up 3 bases; unmatched junction bases: 11. CDR1 is SNHLY and CDR2 is FYNNEI in the germline V gene.

The V call is TRBV7-9, the J call TRBJ2-7, with 8 bases matching TRBD1. Looked up from germline, CDR1 is SEHNR and CDR2 is FQNEAQ (reference sequence). V shed 5 bases, J shed 3 bases, and the junction held 12 bases outside the gene matches. CDR3 length: 16 amino acids. In DNA form, the CDR3 reads TGTGCCAGCAGCCCAGGGGGCGTTCCGTGGCTCTACGAGCAGTACTTC. This encodes CASSPGGVPWLYEQYF.

This clone occurred once. The chain joins TRBV2 to TRBJ1-5; TRBD1 is a possible D gene (6 bases). In germline, CDR1 is SNHLY, CDR2 FYNNEI. The germline V and J ends were trimmed by 10 bases and 0 bases, with 22 bases remaining between them. The CDR3 extends over 17 amino acids. CDR3 coding DNA: TGTGCCACCAGCAGGGAGACAGGTTTAAATAGCAATCAGCCCCAGCATTTT. As protein: CATSRETGLNSNQPQHF. The full variable domain, rest sourced from reference TRBV2 and TRBJ1-5, is EPEVTQTPSHQVTQMGQEVILRCVPISNHLYFYWYRQILGQKVEFLVSFYNNEISEKSEIFDDQFSVERPDGSNFTLKIRSTKLEDSAMYFCATSRETGLNSNQPQHFGDGTRLSIL.

This chain links TRBV27 with TRBJ2-3; maybe TRBD2 (6 bases). Trimming took off 8 bases at V and 0 bases at J, with 12 bases between the two ends. CDR3 size: 14 residues. CDR1 is MNHEY, CDR2 SMNVEV, per germline (reference sequence). CDR3 in DNA: TGTGCCAGCTATCCGGGGGATAGCACAGATACGCAGTATTTT. Amino acid sequence: CASYPGDSTDTQYF.

This clone has more than one count but fewer than ten. This chain joins TRBV2 and TRBJ2-3; D unresolved. The CDR3 extends over 15 amino acids. Germline values: CDR1 SNHLY, CDR2 FYNNEI. V was shortened by 1 base and J by 0 bases, with 8 bases between the two germline ends. CDR3 coding DNA: TGTGCCAGCAGTGAAGGGAGTACTAGCACAGATACGCAGTATTTT. Translation: CASSEGSTSTDTQYF.

The gene calls are TRBV6-5 and TRBJ1-6; D not resolved. The CDR3 runs to 16 residues. The V gene lost 0 bases and the J gene lost 0 bases, with 6 bases spanning the gap. Germline-derived CDR1 and CDR2 are MNHEY and SVGAGI. The CDR3 DNA reads as TGTGCCAGCAGTTACTCATCGAGCTCCTATAATTCACCCCTCCACTTT. Translation gives CASSYSSSSYNSPLHF.

The CDR3 here is CASSPWTGLAKNIQYF. The CDR3 nucleotides are TGTGCCAGCAGCCCGTGGACAGGGTTAGCCAAAAACATTCAGTACTTC. J is TRBJ2-4 and V is TRBV7-2, with 8 bases lining up with TRBD1. The germline CDR1 and CDR2 sequences are SGHTA and FQGNSA. Trimming took 5 bases from V and 0 from J; bases not matched to a gene: 6. CDR3 length: 16 amino acids.

V is TRBV19 and J is TRBJ1-2, with 8 bases matching TRBD1. V gave up 5 bases and J gave up 2 bases; unmatched junction bases: 10. CDR1 and CDR2 (germline): LNHDA, SQIVND (reference sequence). CDR3 length equals 16 residues. CDR3 in amino acids: CASSPLGQGTNYGYTF. The CDR3 DNA follows: TGTGCCAGTAGTCCCCTCGGACAGGGAACCAACTATGGCTACACCTTC.